This T cell receptor beta chain was captured by sequencing in a study of breast tumors, draining lymph nodes, adjacent tissues. Findings of the study overall: Tumor repertoires ranked between lymph nodes and nontumor tissue in diversity, with V and J gene preferences. Tumor and nontumor repertoires were significantly more similar in luminal-like than in basal-like breast cancer.

Axillary draining lymph nodes of breast cancer patients supplied the node samples. Of note for this clonotype: Its antigen remains unidentified.

Using its own MiXCR run on the multiplex PCR reads, TCRdb lists one record per CDR3 protein. The sample has approximately 200,000 distinct CDR3 sequences; 25% to 40% are singletons. Sequencing was done on a sample of axillary lymph node tissue. This sequence was found in a female donor with breast cancer. Some clones in this sample may be carry-over from other donors' samples.

The CDR3: CSVRGQGREKLFF. The CDR3 DNA reads as TGCAGCGTGAGAGGACAGGGTCGTGAAAAACTGTTTTTT. The genes are TRBV29-1 and TRBJ1-4, with 8 bases lining up with TRBD1. This CDR3 has 13 residues. Germline loops: CDR1 SQVTM, CDR2 ANQGSEA. The V segment lost 6 bases and the J segment 7 bases; nucleotides outside the gene matches: 7. Full variable domain (remainder filled in from reference TRBV29-1 and TRBJ1-4): SAVISQKPSRDICQRGTSLTIQCQVDSQVTMMFWYRQQPGQSLTLIATANQGSEATYESGFVIDKFPISRPNLTFSTLTVSNMSPEDSSIYLCSVRGQGREKLFFGSGTQLSVL.